Included here is one TCR beta chain sequence, with context. This entry belongs to a study of CXCR3-negative and CXCR3-positive naive CD8 T cells. In preparing the TRB cDNA libraries, 5' RACE with UMI labels was used. With the 5' RACE reads reprocessed, TCRdb shows one record per CDR3 protein and no DNA. In total, the table holds roughly 71,000 distinct CDR3 sequences. This TCR derives from a human donor in good health. Some clones in this sample may be carry-over from other donors' samples. What was sequenced was naive CXCR3- CD8+ T cells from blood. Subset indicated: CD45RO-CCR7+CD27+CD95- naive CD8+ T cells lacking CXCR3 (TNR3-).

CDR3 region: CASSSGTASYNEQFF. The V gene is TRBV28, the J gene TRBJ2-1; lacking DNA, the TRBD1 call made by TCRdb goes unchecked. Per the germline V gene, CDR1 is MDHEN and CDR2 is SYDVKM. This CDR3 comprises 15 residues.